Presented here are 24 T cell receptor beta chains from one specimen sequenced in a study of T-cell reconstitution after alpha-beta-depleted transplantation in children. It was with unique molecular identifiers that the TCRbeta library was prepared. TCRdb itself ran the PCR reads through MiXCR, one entry per CDR3 protein. The data show a few hundred thousand distinct CDR3 sequences, with under 15% seen just once and approximately 2% held by the top ten. Source: PBMCs, mostly from graft donor cells, taken 360 days after TCRalphabeta/CD19-depleted stem cell transplant. Receptors originate from a male patient under 18 who had a stem cell transplant for acute myeloid leukemia, so the T cells may come from the graft donor.

In its sample, this clonotype was seen a few times. The chain carries TRBV13 and TRBJ2-5; D is ambiguous. The CDR3 runs 12 residues. Germline assignment: CDR1 PRHDT and CDR2 FYEKMQ (reference sequence). V was clipped by 9 bases and J by 4 bases, with 12 bases between them. The CDR3 coding sequence is TGTGCCAGAAGGGAAGTGGGAGAGACCCAGTACTTC. Translation: CARREVGETQYF.

This clonotype was seen more than once but under ten times. J is TRBJ2-7 and V is TRBV28; D gene uncertain. The germline CDR1 and CDR2 sequences are MDHEN and SYDVKM. V gave up 1 base and J gave up 7 bases, with 11 bases separating them. The CDR3 runs to 13 residues. This chain's CDR3 is CASSLYSPGEQYF. CDR3 sequence (DNA): TGTGCCAGCAGTTTATACAGTCCTGGGGAGCAGTACTTC.

This clonotype was counted a few times. This chain connects TRBV28 to TRBJ2-7; maybe TRBD1 (6 bases). The V gene's germline CDR1 is MDHEN and CDR2 SYDVKM. CDR3 length: 13 residues. Trimming removed 6 bases at V and 2 bases at J, with 11 bases between. The CDR3 loop is CASRGAVAYEQYF. Here the CDR3 DNA reads TGTGCCAGCAGGGGGGCGGTTGCCTACGAGCAGTACTTC.

At least ten counts were recorded for this clonotype. This sequence joins TRBV28 and TRBJ2-1; 13 bases map to TRBD2. CDR1 MDHEN and CDR2 SYDVKM come from the germline V gene. CDR3 length equals 15 residues. With V trimmed by 7 bases and J by 10 bases, 10 bases remained unmatched. The CDR3: CASTLPGTSGNEQFF. CDR3 bases: TGTGCCAGCACCTTGCCCGGGACTAGCGGGAACGAGCAGTTCTTC.

This clonotype was seen a handful of times. The V call is TRBV4-3, the J call TRBJ2-3, with TRBD1 matching over 9 bases. Germline V gives CDR1 LGHNA, CDR2 YSLEER. CDR3 length: 20 residues. Unmatched junction bases numbered 22, after V lost 4 bases and J lost 5 bases. The DNA for the CDR3 is TGCGCCAGCAGCCGAGCGCGAGTTATAGGGACAGGGATTACGGGAGATACGCAGTATTTT. Translated, it gives CASSRARVIGTGITGDTQYF.

This clonotype was counted ten times or more. This rearrangement joins TRBV7-6 to TRBJ2-7; D is ambiguous. Germline V gene data show CDR1 as SGHVS and CDR2 as FNYEAQ. The length of the CDR3 is 12 residues. V lost 4 bases, J lost 6 bases, and 10 bases lay in between. CDR3 in amino acids: CASSSEVGEQYF. The CDR3 DNA follows: TGTGCCAGCAGCTCAGAGGTCGGCGAGCAGTACTTC.

This clonotype has a handful of counts. The chain recombines TRBV6-2 or TRBV6-3 with TRBJ2-1; D is uncertain. The CDR3 contains 11 residues. V was clipped by 0 bases and J by 10 bases, with 4 bases between them. Germline CDR1 is MNHEY and CDR2 is SVGEGT. This chain's CDR3 is CASSYSMEQFF. As DNA, the CDR3 is TGTGCCAGCAGTTACTCTATGGAGCAGTTCTTC.

This clonotype was counted at least ten times. The chain carries TRBV25-1 and TRBJ2-3; 9 bases are a match to TRBD2. CDR3 size: 15 residues. Germline V gene sequence: CDR1 MGHDK, CDR2 SYGVNS. V trimming: 3 bases; J trimming: 2 bases; junction bases outside the gene matches: 3. CDR3 region: CASSETSGFTDTQYF. CDR3 nucleotide sequence: TGTGCCAGCAGTGAGACTAGCGGATTCACAGATACGCAGTATTTT.

V and J are TRBV29-1 and TRBJ2-7, with a tentative D call TRBD2 (7 bases). The germline V gene encodes CDR1 SQVTM and CDR2 ANQGSEA. V was pared by 6 bases and J by 7 bases, with 16 bases between. This CDR3 spans 12 amino acids. CDR3 sequence reads: CSVPLGGGEQYF. The CDR3 bases are TGCAGCGTGCCCCTGGGAGGGGGGGAGCAGTACTTC.

J is TRBJ2-7 and V is TRBV10-3; possibly TRBD1 for D (5 bases). The CDR3 length is 16 residues. The germline V and J ends were trimmed by 3 bases and 4 bases, with 19 bases remaining between them. In germline, CDR1 is ENHRY, CDR2 SYGVKD. CDR3 region: CAISDHQGQGQYEQYF. In DNA, the CDR3 is TGTGCCATCAGTGACCATCAGGGCCAAGGGCAATACGAGCAGTACTTC.

This clonotype was detected only a few times. The chain links TRBV20-1 to TRBJ2-3; D is uncertain. The germline V gene has CDR1 DFQATT and CDR2 SNEGSKA (reference sequence). The V and J ends lost 0 bases and 4 bases respectively, with 17 bases between them. This CDR3 has 16 amino acids. The DNA of the CDR3 is TGCAGTGCTAGAGATCTTCCTAAGTGGCCTCCAGATACGCAGTATTTT. Translated, it gives CSARDLPKWPPDTQYF.

This clonotype showed up many times. V usage is TRBV20-1 and J usage is TRBJ2-7, with D perhaps TRBD1 (6 bases). V lost 6 bases, J lost 0 bases, and 12 bases lay in between. The CDR3 covers 13 residues. Germline CDR1 reads DFQATT; CDR2 reads SNEGSKA (reference sequence). In nucleotides, the CDR3 is TGCAGTGCCCTGGACAGATCCTCCTACGAGCAGTACTTC. Translating it yields CSALDRSSYEQYF.

This sequence joins TRBV7-6 and TRBJ2-3; the D is unclear. Trimming removed 1 base from V and 8 bases from J, with 13 bases in between. Germline assignment: CDR1 SGHVS and CDR2 FNYEAQ. The CDR3 covers 14 residues. CDR3 amino acids: CASSLGGATGTQYF. In DNA, the CDR3 is TGTGCCAGCAGCTTAGGGGGTGCTACCGGTACGCAGTATTTT.

J is TRBJ2-1 and V is TRBV20-1; D is unresolved. Trimming took 3 bases from V and 5 from J, leaving 14 bases between them. The CDR3 spans 14 residues. Germline CDR1 and CDR2: DFQATT and SNEGSKA (reference sequence). As DNA, the CDR3 is TGCAGTGCTAGCAGACACTCAAGGGACAATGAGCAGTTCTTC. Translated, it gives CSASRHSRDNEQFF.

The chain employs TRBV12-3 or TRBV12-4 and TRBJ1-2, with TRBD1 matching 11 bases. The CDR3 has 14 amino acids. J gave up 6 bases and V 6 bases, and 6 bases lay outside the gene matches. The CDR3 bases are TGTGCCAGCAGCCGGGACAGGGGGTTTAATGGCTACACCTTC. It codes for CASSRDRGFNGYTF.

V usage is TRBV29-1 and J usage is TRBJ1-5; the D gene is possibly TRBD1 (5 bases). Trimming shortened V by 3 bases and J by 6 bases, and 9 bases separated the two germline ends. The CDR3 consists of 12 residues. In germline, CDR1 is SQVTM, CDR2 ANQGSEA. The CDR3 nucleotides read TGCAGCGTTGAGGGGGACGGTCAGCCCCAGCATTTT. Translated, it gives CSVEGDGQPQHF. Full variable domain (rest looked up from reference TRBV29-1 and TRBJ1-5): SAVISQKPSRDICQRGTSLTIQCQVDSQVTMMFWYRQQPGQSLTLIATANQGSEATYESGFVIDKFPISRPNLTFSTLTVSNMSPEDSSIYLCSVEGDGQPQHFGDGTRLSIL.

This clonotype occurred many times. The CDR3 is CASSQERLAGIYEQYF. In DNA form, the CDR3 reads TGCGCCAGCAGCCAAGAACGGCTAGCGGGAATATACGAGCAGTACTTC. The gene calls are TRBV4-3 and TRBJ2-7; 9 positions match TRBD2. The germline V gene has CDR1 LGHNA and CDR2 YSLEER. The V gene end was trimmed by 0 bases and the J gene end by 4 bases; junction bases not matched to a gene: 7. This CDR3 is 16 amino acids long.

This chain uses TRBV28 with TRBJ2-4; D is uncertain. The V end was cut by 7 bases, the J end by 0 bases, with 13 bases between. Germline assignment: CDR1 MDHEN and CDR2 SYDVKM. The CDR3 covers 15 residues. CDR3 DNA: TGTGCCAGCACCGAATCCCGCATAGCCAAAAACATTCAGTACTTC. Its translation: CASTESRIAKNIQYF.

This clonotype was counted between two and nine times. The J gene is TRBJ2-1, the V gene TRBV7-2; 7 nucleotides match TRBD1. V was pared by 1 base and J by 3 bases, with 3 bases of the junction left unmatched. This CDR3 has 15 amino acids. Germline V gene data show CDR1 as SGHTA and CDR2 as FQGNSA. CDR3 loop: CASSLEGTVYNEQFF. In DNA form, the CDR3 reads TGTGCCAGCAGCTTAGAAGGGACAGTCTACAATGAGCAGTTCTTC.

The V gene is TRBV5-1, the J gene TRBJ1-4; the D is unclear. Germline CDR1 reads SGHRS; CDR2 reads YFSETQ. The CDR3 consists of 15 residues. With 0 bases removed from V and 1 base from J, the gap between germline ends came to 7 bases. CDR3 sequence: CASSLADGTNEKLFF. The CDR3 DNA follows: TGCGCCAGCAGCTTGGCCGACGGAACTAATGAAAAACTGTTTTTT.

This clonotype has at least ten counts. In DNA form, the CDR3 reads TGCAGTGCTAGAGTCCGGACTGGGGCCTACGAGCAGTACTTC. This codes for CSARVRTGAYEQYF. The chain uses TRBV20-1 and TRBJ2-7; a possible D gene is TRBD2 (5 bases). CDR1 DFQATT and CDR2 SNEGSKA come from the germline V gene (reference sequence). The V end lost 1 base, the J end lost 2 bases, and 12 bases lay between the germline ends. There are 14 residues in the CDR3.

This clonotype was seen a few times. The J gene is TRBJ2-7, the V gene TRBV12-3 or TRBV12-4; no clear D. This CDR3 comprises 15 residues. Trimming left V 2 bases short and J 1 base short, with 12 bases between. The CDR3 region is CASSLIPFVSYEQYF. The CDR3 DNA follows: TGTGCCAGCAGTTTAATTCCCTTTGTTTCCTACGAGCAGTACTTC.

This clonotype showed up just a few times. This chain links TRBV9 with TRBJ2-1; D uncertain. The germline gives CDR1 SGDLS, CDR2 YYNGEE. Trimming pared 0 bases from V and 8 bases from J, leaving 21 bases between. The CDR3 loop spans 17 amino acids. The CDR3 region has the DNA TGTGCCAGCAGCGTAGGTTGGGGAAACCAACCGTACGATGAGCAGTTCTTC. Its translation: CASSVGWGNQPYDEQFF.

Only a few counts were recorded for this clonotype. CDR3 coding DNA: TGTGCCAGCAGTTTGACCCGAGCGGGAGGGCCGCGAGAGACCCAGTACTTC. Translated: CASSLTRAGGPRETQYF. The chain couples TRBV6-2 or TRBV6-3 to TRBJ2-5, with 10 bases aligning to TRBD2. Per germline, CDR1 MNHEY and CDR2 SVGEGT. The CDR3 runs 17 residues. V shed 4 bases, J shed 4 bases, and the junction held 12 bases outside the gene matches.